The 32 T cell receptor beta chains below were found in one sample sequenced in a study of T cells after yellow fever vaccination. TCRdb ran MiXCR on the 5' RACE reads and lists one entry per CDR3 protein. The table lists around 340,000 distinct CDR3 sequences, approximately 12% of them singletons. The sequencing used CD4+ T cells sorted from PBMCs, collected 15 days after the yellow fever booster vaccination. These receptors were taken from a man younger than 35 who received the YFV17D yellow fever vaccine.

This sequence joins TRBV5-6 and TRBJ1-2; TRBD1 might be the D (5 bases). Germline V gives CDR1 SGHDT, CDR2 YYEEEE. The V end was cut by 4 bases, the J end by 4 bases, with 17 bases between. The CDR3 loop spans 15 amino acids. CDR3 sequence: CASSPGLREVYGYTF. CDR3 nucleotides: TGTGCCAGCAGCCCGGGACTCCGGGAGGTCTATGGCTACACCTTC.

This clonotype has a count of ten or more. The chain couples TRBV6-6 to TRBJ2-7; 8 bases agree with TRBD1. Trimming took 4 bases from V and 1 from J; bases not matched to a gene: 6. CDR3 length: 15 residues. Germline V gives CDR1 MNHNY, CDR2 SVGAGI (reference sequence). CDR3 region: CASSSRDRISYEQYF. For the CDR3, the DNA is TGTGCCAGCAGTTCTCGGGACAGGATTTCCTACGAGCAGTACTTC.

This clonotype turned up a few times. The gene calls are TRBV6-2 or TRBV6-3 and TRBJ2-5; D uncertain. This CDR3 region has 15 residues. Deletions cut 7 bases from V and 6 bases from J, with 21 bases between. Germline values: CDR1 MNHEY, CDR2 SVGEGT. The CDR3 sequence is CASTARSPLGKTQYF. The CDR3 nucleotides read TGTGCCAGCACCGCCCGGTCCCCCCTGGGCAAGACCCAGTACTTC.

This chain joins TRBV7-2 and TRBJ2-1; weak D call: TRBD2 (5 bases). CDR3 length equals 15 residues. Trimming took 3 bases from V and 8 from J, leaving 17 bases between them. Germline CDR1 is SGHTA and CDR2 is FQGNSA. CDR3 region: CASSFVGEMRYEQFF. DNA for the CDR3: TGTGCCAGCAGCTTCGTTGGGGAGATGCGGTATGAGCAGTTCTTC.

DNA of the CDR3: TGTGCCAGCAGCTCGGACAGGGATAACAATCAGCCCCAGCATTTT. It is translated as CASSSDRDNNQPQHF. The gene calls are TRBV7-9 and TRBJ1-5, with 8 bases fitting TRBD1. This CDR3 is 15 amino acids long. Germline lookup yields CDR1 SEHNR and CDR2 FQNEAQ (reference sequence). V gave up 4 bases and J gave up 3 bases; unmatched junction bases: 5.

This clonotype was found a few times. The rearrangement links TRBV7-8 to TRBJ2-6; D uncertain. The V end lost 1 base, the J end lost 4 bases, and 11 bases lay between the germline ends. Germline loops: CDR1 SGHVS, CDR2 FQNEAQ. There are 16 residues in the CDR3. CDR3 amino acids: CASSLGSVAGANVLTF. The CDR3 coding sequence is TGTGCCAGCAGCTTAGGGTCAGTTGCGGGGGCCAACGTCCTGACTTTC.

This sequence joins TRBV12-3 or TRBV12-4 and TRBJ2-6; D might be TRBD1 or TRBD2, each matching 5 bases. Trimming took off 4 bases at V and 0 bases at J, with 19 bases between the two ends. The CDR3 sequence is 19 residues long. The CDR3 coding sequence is TGTGCCAGCAGTTCCTACGGGGCCGCTCCTTTCTCTGGGGCCAACGTCCTGACTTTC. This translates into CASSSYGAAPFSGANVLTF.

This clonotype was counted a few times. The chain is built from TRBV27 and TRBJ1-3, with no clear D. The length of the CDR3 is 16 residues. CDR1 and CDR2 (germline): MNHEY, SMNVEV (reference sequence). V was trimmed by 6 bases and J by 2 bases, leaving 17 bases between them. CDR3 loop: CASSKTREITGNTIYF. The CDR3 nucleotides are TGTGCCAGCAGCAAAACGCGCGAAATAACTGGAAACACCATATATTTT.

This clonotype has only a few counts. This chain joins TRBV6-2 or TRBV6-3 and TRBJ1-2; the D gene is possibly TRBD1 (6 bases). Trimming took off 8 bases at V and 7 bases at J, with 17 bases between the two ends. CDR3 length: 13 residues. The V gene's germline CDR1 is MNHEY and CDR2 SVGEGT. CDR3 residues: CASRGGSYVGYTF. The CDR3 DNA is TGTGCCAGCCGGGGGGGCTCTTACGTTGGCTACACCTTC.

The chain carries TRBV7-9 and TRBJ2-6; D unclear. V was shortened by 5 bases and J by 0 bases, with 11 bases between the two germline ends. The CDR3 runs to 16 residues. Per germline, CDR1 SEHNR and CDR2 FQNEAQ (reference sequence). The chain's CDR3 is CASSPGTVSGANVLTF. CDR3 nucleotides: TGTGCCAGCAGCCCCGGCACCGTCTCTGGGGCCAACGTCCTGACTTTC.

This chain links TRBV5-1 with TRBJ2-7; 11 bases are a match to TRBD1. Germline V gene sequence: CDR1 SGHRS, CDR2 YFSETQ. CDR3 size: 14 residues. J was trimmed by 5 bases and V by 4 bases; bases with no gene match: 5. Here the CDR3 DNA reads TGCGCCAGCAGCCGAGGGACAGGGGGAAACGAGCAGTACGTC. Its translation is CASSRGTGGNEQYV.

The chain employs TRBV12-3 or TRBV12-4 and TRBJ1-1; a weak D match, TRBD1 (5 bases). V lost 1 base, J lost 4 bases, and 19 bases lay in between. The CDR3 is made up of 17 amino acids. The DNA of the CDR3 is TGTGCCAGCAGTTTAGGCTACCTACTGGGGGATCCCACTGAAGCTTTCTTT. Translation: CASSLGYLLGDPTEAFF.

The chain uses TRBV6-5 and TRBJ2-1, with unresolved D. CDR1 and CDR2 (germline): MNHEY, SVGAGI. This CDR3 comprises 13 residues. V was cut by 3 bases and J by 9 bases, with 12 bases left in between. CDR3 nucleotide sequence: TGTGCCAGCAGTTATGACCTAAACGGTGAGCAGTTCTTC. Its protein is CASSYDLNGEQFF.

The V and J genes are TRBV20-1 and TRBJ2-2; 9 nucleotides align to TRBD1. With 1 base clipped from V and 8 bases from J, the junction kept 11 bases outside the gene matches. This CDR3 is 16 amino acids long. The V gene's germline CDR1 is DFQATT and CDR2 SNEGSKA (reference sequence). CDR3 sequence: CSARAGTGSIRGELFF. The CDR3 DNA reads TGCAGTGCTAGAGCGGGGACAGGGTCTATCCGTGGGGAGCTGTTTTTT.

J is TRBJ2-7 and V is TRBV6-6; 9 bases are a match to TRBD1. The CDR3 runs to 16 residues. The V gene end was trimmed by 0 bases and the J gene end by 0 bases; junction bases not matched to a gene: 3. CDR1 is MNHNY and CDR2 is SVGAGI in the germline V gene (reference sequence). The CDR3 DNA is TGTGCCAGCAGTTACTCCTGGACAGGGGACTCCTACGAGCAGTACTTC. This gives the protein CASSYSWTGDSYEQYF.

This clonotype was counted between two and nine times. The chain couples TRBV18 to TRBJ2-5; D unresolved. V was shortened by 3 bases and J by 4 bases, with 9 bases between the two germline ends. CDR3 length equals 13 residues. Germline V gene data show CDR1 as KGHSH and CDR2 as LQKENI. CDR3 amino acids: CASSPSSGETQYF. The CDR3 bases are TGTGCCAGCTCACCCTCATCCGGAGAGACCCAGTACTTC.

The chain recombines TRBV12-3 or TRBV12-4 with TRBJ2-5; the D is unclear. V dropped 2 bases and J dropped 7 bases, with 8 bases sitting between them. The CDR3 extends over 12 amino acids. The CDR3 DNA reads TGTGCCAGCAGTTTATCCCATGGGACCCAGTACTTC. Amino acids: CASSLSHGTQYF.

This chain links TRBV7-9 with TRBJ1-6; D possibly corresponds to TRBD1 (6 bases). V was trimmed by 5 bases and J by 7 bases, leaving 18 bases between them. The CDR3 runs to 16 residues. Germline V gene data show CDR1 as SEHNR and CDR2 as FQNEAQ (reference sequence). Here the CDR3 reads CASSPRETGENSPLHF. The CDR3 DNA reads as TGTGCCAGCAGCCCCCGCGAGACAGGAGAGAATTCACCCCTCCACTTT.

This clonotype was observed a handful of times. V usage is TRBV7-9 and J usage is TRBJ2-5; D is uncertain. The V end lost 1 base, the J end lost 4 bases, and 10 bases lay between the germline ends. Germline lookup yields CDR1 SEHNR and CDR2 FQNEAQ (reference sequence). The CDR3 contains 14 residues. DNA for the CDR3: TGTGCCAGCAGCTTAGAGTTGAGACCAGAGACCCAGTACTTC. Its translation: CASSLELRPETQYF.

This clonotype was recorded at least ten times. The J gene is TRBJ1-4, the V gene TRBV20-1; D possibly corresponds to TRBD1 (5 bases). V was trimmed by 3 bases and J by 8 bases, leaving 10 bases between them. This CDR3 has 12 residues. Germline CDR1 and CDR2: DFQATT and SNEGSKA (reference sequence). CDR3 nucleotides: TGCAGTGCTAGTGGGGCGGACGAAAAACTGTTTTTT. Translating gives CSASGADEKLFF.

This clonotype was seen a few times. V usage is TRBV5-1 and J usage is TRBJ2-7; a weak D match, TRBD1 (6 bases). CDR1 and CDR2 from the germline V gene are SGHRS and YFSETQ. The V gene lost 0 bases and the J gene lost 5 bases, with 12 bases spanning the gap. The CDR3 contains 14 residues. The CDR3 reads CASSLEAGVNEQYF. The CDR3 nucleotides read TGCGCCAGCAGCTTGGAGGCAGGGGTTAACGAGCAGTACTTC.

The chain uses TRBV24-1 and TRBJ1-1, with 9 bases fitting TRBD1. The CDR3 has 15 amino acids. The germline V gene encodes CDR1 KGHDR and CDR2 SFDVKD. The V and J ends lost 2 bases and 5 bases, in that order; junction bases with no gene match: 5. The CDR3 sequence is CATSDSGTGITEAFF. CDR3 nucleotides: TGTGCCACCAGTGATTCCGGGACAGGGATAACTGAAGCTTTCTTT.

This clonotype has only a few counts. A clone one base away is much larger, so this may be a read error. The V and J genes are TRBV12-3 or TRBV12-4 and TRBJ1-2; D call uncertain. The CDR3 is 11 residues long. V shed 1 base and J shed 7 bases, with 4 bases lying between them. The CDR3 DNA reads TGTGCCAGCAGTTTAGGGAGTGGCTACACCTTC. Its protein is CASSLGSGYTF.

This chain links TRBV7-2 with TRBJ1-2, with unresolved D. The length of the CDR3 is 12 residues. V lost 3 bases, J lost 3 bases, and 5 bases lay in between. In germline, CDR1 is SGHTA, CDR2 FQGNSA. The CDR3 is CASSFNDYGYTF. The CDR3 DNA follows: TGTGCCAGCAGCTTCAACGACTATGGCTACACCTTC.

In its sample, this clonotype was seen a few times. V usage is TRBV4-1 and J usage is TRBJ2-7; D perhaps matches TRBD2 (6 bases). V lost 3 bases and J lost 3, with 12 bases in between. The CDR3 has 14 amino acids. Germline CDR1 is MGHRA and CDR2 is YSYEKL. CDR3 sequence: CASSQLGSGYEQYF. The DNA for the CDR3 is TGCGCCAGCAGCCAGCTGGGTAGCGGCTACGAGCAGTACTTC.

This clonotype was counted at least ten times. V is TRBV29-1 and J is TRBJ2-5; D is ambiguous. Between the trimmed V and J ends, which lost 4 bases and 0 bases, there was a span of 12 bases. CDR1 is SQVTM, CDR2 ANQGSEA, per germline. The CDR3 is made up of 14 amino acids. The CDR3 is CSVGVSAHQETQYF. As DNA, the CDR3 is TGCAGCGTTGGAGTGTCGGCACACCAAGAGACCCAGTACTTC.

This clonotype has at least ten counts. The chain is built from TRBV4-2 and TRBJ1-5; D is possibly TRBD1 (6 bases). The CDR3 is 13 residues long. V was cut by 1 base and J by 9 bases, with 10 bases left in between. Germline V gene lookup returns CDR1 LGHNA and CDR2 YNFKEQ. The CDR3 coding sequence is TGTGCCAGCAGCCAAGGACAGGAGAGGCCCCAGCATTTT. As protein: CASSQGQERPQHF.

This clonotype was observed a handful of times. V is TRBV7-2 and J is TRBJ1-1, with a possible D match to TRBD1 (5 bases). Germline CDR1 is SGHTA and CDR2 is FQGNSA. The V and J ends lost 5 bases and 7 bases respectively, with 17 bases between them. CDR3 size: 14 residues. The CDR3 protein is CASSTSGTKVEAFF. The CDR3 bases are TGTGCCAGCAGCACCTCCGGGACGAAAGTTGAAGCTTTCTTT.

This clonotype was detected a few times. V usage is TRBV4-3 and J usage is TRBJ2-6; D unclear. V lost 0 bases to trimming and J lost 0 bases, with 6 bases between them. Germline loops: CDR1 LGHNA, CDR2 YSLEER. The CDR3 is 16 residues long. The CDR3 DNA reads TGCGCCAGCAGCCAAGAATCGGCCTCTGGGGCCAACGTCCTGACTTTC. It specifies CASSQESASGANVLTF.

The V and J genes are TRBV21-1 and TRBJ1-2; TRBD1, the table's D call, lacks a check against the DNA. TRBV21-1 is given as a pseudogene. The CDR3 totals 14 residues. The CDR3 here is CASSQTGKPYGYTF. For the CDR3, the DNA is TGTGCCAGCAGCCAGACAGGGAAACCGTATGGCTACACCTTC.

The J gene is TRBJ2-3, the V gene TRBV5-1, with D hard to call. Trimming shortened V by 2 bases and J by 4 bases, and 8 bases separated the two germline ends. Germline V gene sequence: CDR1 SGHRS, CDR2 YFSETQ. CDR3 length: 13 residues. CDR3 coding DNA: TGCGCCAGCAGCTTCGCTTTCGCAGATACGCAGTATTTT. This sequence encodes CASSFAFADTQYF.

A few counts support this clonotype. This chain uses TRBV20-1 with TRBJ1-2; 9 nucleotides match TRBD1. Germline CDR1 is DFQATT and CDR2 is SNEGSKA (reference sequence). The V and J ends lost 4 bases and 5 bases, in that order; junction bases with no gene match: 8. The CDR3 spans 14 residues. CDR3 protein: CSATPRDRAYGYTF. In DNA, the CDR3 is TGCAGTGCTACCCCCCGGGACAGGGCGTATGGCTACACCTTC.